A selection of T cell receptor beta chains follows, all from one sample in a study of blood T cell repertoires in COVID-19. TCRdb's table, derived via immunoSEQ multiplex PCR, lists solely in-frame clones and lacks some. This table holds 150,000 to 200,000 clones, around 90% found once. What was sequenced was peripheral blood. These receptors all stem from a man aged 60 to 69 with COVID-19, enrolled during active disease. Each CDR3 is given with its conserved first and last residue. Each record gives: CDR3 DNA, CDR3 protein, V gene, D gene, J gene, clone size. A D gene is named only where the DNA matches it firmly. Size is stated for part of the rows, as once, few or many counts, or as a class when the clone is expanded.

TGTGCCAGCAGCCAAGGCTTCGGGCTAGCTTTAGAGACCCAGTACTTC	CASSQGFGLALETQYF	TRBV14	-	TRBJ2-5	-
TGTGCCAGCAGTTACAGACACCTACGAGACAATCAGCCCCAGCATTTT	CASSYRHLRDNQPQHF	TRBV6-2/TRBV6-3	-	TRBJ1-5	once
TGTGCCAGCAGCTCGCAGGGGAACACCATATATTTT	CASSSQGNTIYF	TRBV11-2	-	TRBJ1-3	-
TGTGCCAGCAGCTTTACAGGGGAAAACTATGGCTACACCTTC	CASSFTGENYGYTF	TRBV7-2	TRBD1	TRBJ1-2	once
TGTGCCAGCTCACCAATCCGTGAGGCGAACACTGAAGCTTTCTTT	CASSPIREANTEAFF	TRBV18	-	TRBJ1-1	-
TGTGCCAGCATCTATCCCCGGGACAGATATGGCTACACCTTC	CASIYPRDRYGYTF	TRBV28	TRBD1	TRBJ1-2	few
TGTGCCAGCAGGCAGACAGATCACAGCAATCAGCCCCAGCATTTT	CASRQTDHSNQPQHF	TRBV2	-	TRBJ1-5	-
TGTGCCAGCAGTGAACGTCACCCCAGCTCCTACGAGCAGTACTTC	CASSERHPSSYEQYF	TRBV6-1	-	TRBJ2-7	-
TGTGCCAGCAGCGTAGCTGGGGCTAGCGGAGAGACCCAGTACTTC	CASSVAGASGETQYF	TRBV9	TRBD2	TRBJ2-5	-
TGTGCCAGCAGCTTGCAAGCGTATGGCTACACCTTC	CASSLQAYGYTF	TRBV5-6	-	TRBJ1-2	once
TGTGCCAGCAGCGCCAGGGGTAATCAGCCCCAGCATTTT	CASSARGNQPQHF	TRBV21-1	-	TRBJ1-5	-